The rows below give T cell receptor beta chains drawn from one sample of a study of T cells expressing NK-cell markers. TCRdb reprocessed the 5' RACE reads and reports one entry per CDR3 protein, with no DNA. This sample's table reports fewer than 400,000 distinct CDR3 sequences. Sequencing used blood T cells: a sorted CD56 or NKG2C T cell subset, CD4+ or CD8+ T cells, or bulk PBMC T cells (not recorded which). These receptors all stem from a man aged 18 to 70 in good health. Each CDR3 is given with its conserved first and last residue. Each record gives: J gene, V gene, CDR3 protein.

j_call: TRBJ1-6
v_call: TRBV7-2
cdr3_aa: CASSLRGADYNSPLHF

j_call: TRBJ1-1
v_call: TRBV5-6
cdr3_aa: CASSLIGAGRTEAFF

j_call: TRBJ1-2
v_call: TRBV18
cdr3_aa: CASSPPVSNHGYTF

j_call: TRBJ2-1
v_call: TRBV7-8
cdr3_aa: CASSPGQGREAYNEQFF

j_call: TRBJ2-3
v_call: TRBV6-1
cdr3_aa: CASRSGHDRGADTQYF

j_call: TRBJ2-3
v_call: TRBV20-1
cdr3_aa: CSGLGSTTDTQYF

j_call: TRBJ1-1
v_call: TRBV5-1
cdr3_aa: CASRMVGGANTEAFF

j_call: TRBJ2-2
v_call: TRBV5-1
cdr3_aa: CASSRIALARGNTGELFF

j_call: TRBJ1-5
v_call: TRBV5-5
cdr3_aa: CASSLVSGHQPQHF

j_call: TRBJ1-5
v_call: TRBV6-5
cdr3_aa: CASSYSRQGHQPQHF

j_call: TRBJ1-2
v_call: TRBV10-3
cdr3_aa: CAISEGQLYGYTF

j_call: TRBJ2-1
v_call: TRBV28
cdr3_aa: CASSFLDRGLNNEQFF

j_call: TRBJ1-5
v_call: TRBV10-2
cdr3_aa: CASTKQSNQPQHF

j_call: TRBJ2-7
v_call: TRBV11-1
cdr3_aa: CASSLTDLYEQYF

j_call: TRBJ2-1
v_call: TRBV24-1
cdr3_aa: CATSGARGGHNEQFF

j_call: TRBJ2-7
v_call: TRBV5-1
cdr3_aa: CASSKVVGTPPYEQYF

j_call: TRBJ2-3
v_call: TRBV7-2
cdr3_aa: CASSTTGGARTTDTQYF